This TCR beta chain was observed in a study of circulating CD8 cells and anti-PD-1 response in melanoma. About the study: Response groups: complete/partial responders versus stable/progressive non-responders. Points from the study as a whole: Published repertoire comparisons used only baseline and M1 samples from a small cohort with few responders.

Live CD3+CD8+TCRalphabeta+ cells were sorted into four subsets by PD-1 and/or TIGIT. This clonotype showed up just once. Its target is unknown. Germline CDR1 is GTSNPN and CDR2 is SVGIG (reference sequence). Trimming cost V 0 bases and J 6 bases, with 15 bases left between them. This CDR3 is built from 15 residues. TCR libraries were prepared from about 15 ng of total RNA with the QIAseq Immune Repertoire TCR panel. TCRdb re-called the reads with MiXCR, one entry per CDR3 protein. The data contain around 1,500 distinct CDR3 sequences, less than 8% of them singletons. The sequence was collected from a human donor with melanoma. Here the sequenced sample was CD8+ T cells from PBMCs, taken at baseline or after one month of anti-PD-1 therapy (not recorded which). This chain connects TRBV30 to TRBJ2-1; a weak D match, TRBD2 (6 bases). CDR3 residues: CAWSVGLATRNEQFF. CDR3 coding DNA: TGTGCCTGGAGTGTAGGGCTAGCGACACGCAATGAGCAGTTCTTC. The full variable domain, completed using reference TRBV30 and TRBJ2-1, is SQTIHQWPATLVQPVGSPLSLECTVEGTSNPNLYWYRQAAGRGLQLLFYSVGIGQISSEVPQNLSASRPQDRQFILSSKKLLLSDSGFYLCAWSVGLATRNEQFFGPGTRLTVL.